The 22 T cell receptor beta chains below come from one sample, sequenced in a study of vaccination and CD4 T cells after COVID-19. Treatment here: approximately 9-day PBMC culture with coronavirus spike peptide pools or control peptides (ViraFEST assay). The antigens of these receptors remain unknown. Sequence data for DNA of cultured CD4+ T cells were generated by the Oncomine TCR Beta short-read assay. TCRdb passed the PCR reads through MiXCR, listing each CDR3 protein once. Among just over 15,000 distinct CDR3 sequences listed, around half were seen once. The sequencing used CD4+ T cells from blood, cultured in vitro, collected before SARS-CoV-2 vaccination. The receptors come from a human donor who had recovered from COVID-19.

V gene TRBV18 combines with J gene TRBJ2-3; D uncertain. V shed 0 bases and J shed 2 bases, with 6 bases lying between them. Germline V CDR1 and CDR2: KGHSH, LQKENI. The CDR3 has 14 residues. CDR3 coding DNA: TGTGCCAGCTCACCACCGGGCGACACAGATACGCAGTATTTT. Translated, it gives CASSPPGDTDTQYF. Looking up the rest from reference TRBV18 and TRBJ2-3 gives the full variable domain: NAGVMQNPRHLVRRRGQEARLRCSPMKGHSHVYWYRQLPEEGLKFMVYLQKENIIDESGMPKERFSAEFPKEGPSILRIQQVVRGDSAAYFCASSPPGDTDTQYFGPGTRLTVL.

CDR3 sequence (DNA): TGTGCCAGCAGTCCTGAGGCCTCGGCGGGAGTCAGTGAGCAGTTCTTC. Protein sequence: CASSPEASAGVSEQFF. The chain is built from TRBV11-3 and TRBJ2-1; 7 nucleotides agree with TRBD2. Germline V gives CDR1 SGHNT, CDR2 YENEEA. V trimming: 6 bases; J trimming: 9 bases; junction bases outside the gene matches: 17. The CDR3 contains 16 residues.

The gene calls are TRBV6-2 or TRBV6-3 and TRBJ2-5; 9 bases agree with TRBD1. J gave up 3 bases and V 5 bases, and 16 bases lay outside the gene matches. The CDR3 has 18 amino acids. The germline CDR1 and CDR2 sequences are MNHEY and SVGEGT. This CDR3 reads CASSLGSPGQGRKETQYF. In DNA form, the CDR3 reads TGTGCCAGCAGTCTCGGCTCGCCGGGACAGGGTCGAAAAGAGACCCAGTACTTC.

This clonotype was counted a few times. This chain connects TRBV20-1 to TRBJ2-1; no definite D call. CDR3 length: 16 residues. The germline V and J ends were trimmed by 1 base and 0 bases, with 13 bases remaining between them. Germline CDR1 reads DFQATT; CDR2 reads SNEGSKA (reference sequence). The CDR3 sequence is CSARVDEHRSYNEQFF. Here the CDR3 DNA reads TGCAGTGCTAGAGTTGATGAACACCGCTCCTACAATGAGCAGTTCTTC.

This chain joins TRBV6-5 and TRBJ1-2; tentative D call: TRBD1 (5 bases). Germline assignment: CDR1 MNHEY and CDR2 SVGAGI. The CDR3 is 15 residues long. V was clipped by 2 bases and J by 2 bases, with 12 bases between them. DNA of the CDR3: TGTGCCAGCAGTTACGGGGCCGCCTTAAACTATGGCTACACCTTC. As protein: CASSYGAALNYGYTF.

The genes are TRBV7-9 and TRBJ2-5; 9 bases map to TRBD1. Germline V gene sequence: CDR1 SEHNR, CDR2 FQNEAQ (reference sequence). CDR3 length equals 15 residues. V lost 5 bases to trimming and J lost 2 bases; unmatched junction nucleotides: 6. The CDR3, as DNA: TGTGCCAGCAGCAACAGGGGGCCTGGGCAAGAGACCCAGTACTTC. Translated: CASSNRGPGQETQYF.

The chain carries TRBV28 and TRBJ1-4; D is undetermined. V lost 6 bases and J lost 5, with 13 bases in between. Germline V CDR1 and CDR2: MDHEN, SYDVKM. This CDR3 is 14 amino acids long. For the CDR3, the DNA is TGTGCCAGCAGCTTACCTAAGGCAAATGAAAAACTGTTTTTT. It translates to CASSLPKANEKLFF.

The chain employs TRBV20-1 and TRBJ1-5, with unresolved D. Germline CDR1 reads DFQATT; CDR2 reads SNEGSKA (reference sequence). The V end was cut by 5 bases, the J end by 0 bases, with 14 bases between. This CDR3 has 15 amino acids. The CDR3 loop is CSAGGKVISNQPQHF. Here the CDR3 DNA reads TGCAGTGCTGGAGGGAAGGTTATTAGCAATCAGCCCCAGCATTTT.

The chain combines TRBV7-3 with TRBJ2-7; TRBD2 agrees at 9 bases. This CDR3 comprises 14 residues. Germline loops: CDR1 SGHTA, CDR2 FQGTGA. V was pared by 6 bases and J by 0 bases, with 3 bases of the junction left unmatched. CDR3 amino acids: CASRPAGGSYEQYF. The DNA of the CDR3 is TGTGCCAGCAGGCCAGCGGGAGGCTCCTACGAGCAGTACTTC.

This chain connects TRBV6-1 to TRBJ1-6; 7 positions agree with TRBD1. J gave up 10 bases and V 5 bases, and 8 bases lay outside the gene matches. Germline assignment: CDR1 MNHNS and CDR2 SASEGT. The length of the CDR3 is 14 residues. CDR3 DNA: TGTGCCAGCAGTAGACAGGGTACAGACTCACCCCTCCACTTT. It encodes CASSRQGTDSPLHF.

The CDR3 coding sequence is TGTGCCAGCAGCACCCGGGACGGCCTAAGGGAAGCTTTCTTT. Amino acids: CASSTRDGLREAFF. This chain uses TRBV5-4 with TRBJ1-1, with D possibly matching TRBD1 (5 bases). Germline values: CDR1 SGHNT, CDR2 YYREEE (reference sequence). Between the trimmed V and J ends, which lost 4 bases and 8 bases, there was a span of 18 bases. This CDR3 contains 14 residues.

This clonotype has a handful of counts. The rearrangement uses TRBV6-1 and TRBJ1-1, with D perhaps TRBD1 (6 bases). Germline V gives CDR1 MNHNS, CDR2 SASEGT. Trimming cost V 6 bases and J 1 base, with 12 bases left between them. The CDR3 runs 14 residues. The CDR3 loop reads CASRLRDKNTEAFF. The CDR3, as DNA: TGTGCCAGCAGGCTCCGGGACAAGAACACTGAAGCTTTCTTT.

The chain uses TRBV5-1 and TRBJ2-1, with TRBD2 matching 9 bases. Unmatched junction bases numbered 3, after V lost 3 bases and J lost 5 bases. The germline gives CDR1 SGHRS, CDR2 YFSETQ. The CDR3 runs to 14 residues. CDR3 amino acids: CASSWASGDNEQFF. CDR3 nucleotide sequence: TGCGCCAGCAGCTGGGCTAGCGGGGACAATGAGCAGTTCTTC.

This clonotype was observed a handful of times. At one end, the junction sequence differs from germline, possibly due to a read error. This chain uses TRBV7-7 with TRBJ1-3; 9 bases are a match to TRBD1. The CDR3 runs to 13 residues. Germline V gives CDR1 SSHAT, CDR2 FNYEAQ (reference sequence). CDR3 DNA sequence: TGTGCTAGCAGCCCAGGACAGGGGAACACCATATATTTT. It translates to CASSPGQGNTIYF.

This clonotype occurred a few times. The V call is TRBV20-1, the J call TRBJ2-2; 10 nucleotides match TRBD1. Germline V gene sequence: CDR1 DFQATT, CDR2 SNEGSKA (reference sequence). V gave up 0 bases and J gave up 1 base; unmatched junction bases: 11. The CDR3 spans 19 residues. Here the CDR3 DNA reads TGCAGTGCTAGAGACCTGTCCCGGGACAGGGGACGGAACACCGGGGAGCTGTTTTTT. Protein sequence: CSARDLSRDRGRNTGELFF.

The chain links TRBV18 to TRBJ2-2; tentatively, D is TRBD2 (5 bases). Germline V lookup: CDR1 KGHSH, CDR2 LQKENI. The CDR3 runs 12 residues. Trimming left V 3 bases short and J 7 bases short, with 6 bases between. In nucleotides, the CDR3 is TGTGCCAGCTCACCGGAGGTCGGGGAGCTGTTTTTT. Its translation is CASSPEVGELFF.

For the CDR3, the DNA is TGTGCCAGCAGCCAAGCAGGGCCCAGTTCACCCCTCCACTTT. It is translated as CASSQAGPSSPLHF. The chain carries TRBV3-1 and TRBJ1-6; weak D call: TRBD1 (5 bases). This CDR3 has 14 amino acids. From germline, CDR1 is LGHDT and CDR2 YNNKEL (reference sequence). Trimming removed 1 base at V and 9 bases at J, with 10 bases between. The complete variable domain, with remaining parts taken from reference TRBV3-1 and TRBJ1-6, reads DTAVSQTPKYLVTQMGNDKSIKCEQNLGHDTMYWYKQDSKKFLKIMFSYNNKELIINETVPNRFSPKSPDKAHLNLHINSLELGDSAVYFCASSQAGPSSPLHFGNGTRLTVT.

This rearrangement joins TRBV20-1 to TRBJ2-4, with TRBD2 identical over 12 bases. The CDR3 length is 16 residues. Losses at the gene ends were 0 bases for V and 8 bases for J; bases not matched to a gene: 8. The germline V gene has CDR1 DFQATT and CDR2 SNEGSKA (reference sequence). DNA of the CDR3: TGCAGTGCTAGAGATCTAGCGGGAGGGCCTTGGGACATTCAGTACTTC. Protein sequence: CSARDLAGGPWDIQYF.

The chain uses TRBV6-2 or TRBV6-3 and TRBJ2-7, with TRBD2 matching over 13 bases. CDR1 and CDR2 from the germline V gene are MNHEY and SVGEGT. After removal of 8 bases from V and 3 bases from J, the junction contained 4 bases not matched to a gene. The CDR3 loop spans 14 amino acids. The CDR3 is CASLRTSGSYEQYF. Here the CDR3 DNA reads TGTGCCAGCCTTAGGACTAGCGGGAGCTACGAGCAGTACTTC.

This chain links TRBV20-1 with TRBJ1-2; D ambiguous. Germline CDR1 reads DFQATT; CDR2 reads SNEGSKA (reference sequence). This CDR3 is built from 11 residues. Trimming removed 4 bases from V and 6 bases from J, with 9 bases in between. CDR3 loop: CSATGDDGYTF. DNA for the CDR3: TGCAGTGCTACCGGGGATGATGGCTACACCTTC.

The chain combines TRBV6-1 with TRBJ2-3, with 7 nucleotides matching TRBD1. V lost 10 bases to trimming and J lost 4 bases; unmatched junction nucleotides: 11. Germline V lookup: CDR1 MNHNS, CDR2 SASEGT. The length of the CDR3 is 14 residues. The CDR3 nucleotides are TGTGCCAACGGCAAGGGGGCGGGCCCAGATACGCAGTATTTT. Translation gives CANGKGAGPDTQYF.

The chain is built from TRBV5-1 and TRBJ1-2; 10 bases match TRBD1. Germline V lookup: CDR1 SGHRS, CDR2 YFSETQ. CDR3 size: 13 residues. V lost 4 bases to trimming and J lost 6 bases; unmatched junction nucleotides: 3. CDR3 sequence reads: CASSAGTGDGYTF. DNA for the CDR3: TGCGCCAGCAGCGCCGGGACAGGGGATGGCTACACCTTC.